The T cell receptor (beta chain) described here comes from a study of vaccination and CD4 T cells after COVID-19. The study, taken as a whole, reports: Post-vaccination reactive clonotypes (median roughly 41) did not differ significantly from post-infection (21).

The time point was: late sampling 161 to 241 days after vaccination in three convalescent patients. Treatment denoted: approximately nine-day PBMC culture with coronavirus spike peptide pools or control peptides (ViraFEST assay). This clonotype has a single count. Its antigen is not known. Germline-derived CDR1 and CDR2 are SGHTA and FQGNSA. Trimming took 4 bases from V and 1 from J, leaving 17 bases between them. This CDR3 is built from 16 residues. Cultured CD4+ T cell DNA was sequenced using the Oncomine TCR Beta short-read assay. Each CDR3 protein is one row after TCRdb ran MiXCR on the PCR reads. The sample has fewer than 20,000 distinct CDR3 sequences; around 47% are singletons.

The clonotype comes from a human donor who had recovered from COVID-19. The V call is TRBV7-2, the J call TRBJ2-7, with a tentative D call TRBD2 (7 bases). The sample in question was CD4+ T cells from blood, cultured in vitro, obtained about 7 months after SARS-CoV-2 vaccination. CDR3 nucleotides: TGTGCCAGCAGCTGGGGGCGGGGGAGACTTTCCTACGAGCAGTACTTC. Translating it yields CASSWGRGRLSYEQYF.